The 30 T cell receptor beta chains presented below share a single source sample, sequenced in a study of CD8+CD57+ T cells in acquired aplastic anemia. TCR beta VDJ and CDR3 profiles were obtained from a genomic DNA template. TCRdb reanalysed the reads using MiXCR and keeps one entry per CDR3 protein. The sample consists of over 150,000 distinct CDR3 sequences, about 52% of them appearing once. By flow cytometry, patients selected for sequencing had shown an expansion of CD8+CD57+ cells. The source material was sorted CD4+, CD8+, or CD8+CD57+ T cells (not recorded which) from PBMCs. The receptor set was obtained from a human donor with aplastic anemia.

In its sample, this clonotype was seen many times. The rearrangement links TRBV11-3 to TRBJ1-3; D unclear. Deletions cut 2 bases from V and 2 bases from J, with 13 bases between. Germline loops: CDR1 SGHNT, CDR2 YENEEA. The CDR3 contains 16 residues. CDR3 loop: CASSLNRISPGNTIYF. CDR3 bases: TGTGCCAGCAGCTTAAATCGCATTAGTCCTGGAAACACCATATATTTT.

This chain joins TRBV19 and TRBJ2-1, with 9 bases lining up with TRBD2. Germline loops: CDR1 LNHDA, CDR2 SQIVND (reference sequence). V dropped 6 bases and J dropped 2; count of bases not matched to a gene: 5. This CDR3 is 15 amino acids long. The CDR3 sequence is CASSLAGRTYNEQFF. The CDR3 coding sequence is TGTGCCAGTAGCCTAGCGGGGAGAACCTACAATGAGCAGTTCTTC.

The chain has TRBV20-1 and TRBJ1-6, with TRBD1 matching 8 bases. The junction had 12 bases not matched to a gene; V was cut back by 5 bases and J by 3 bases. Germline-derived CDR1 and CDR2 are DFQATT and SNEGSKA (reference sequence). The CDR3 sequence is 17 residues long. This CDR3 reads CSAYNSQGASYNSPLHF. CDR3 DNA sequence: TGCAGTGCTTATAACTCCCAGGGGGCTAGCTATAATTCACCCCTCCACTTT.

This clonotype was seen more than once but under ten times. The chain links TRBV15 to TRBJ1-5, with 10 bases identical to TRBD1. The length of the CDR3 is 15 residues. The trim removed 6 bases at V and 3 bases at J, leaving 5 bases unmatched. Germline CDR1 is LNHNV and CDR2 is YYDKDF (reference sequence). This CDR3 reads CATSPDRGVNQPQHF. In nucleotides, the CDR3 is TGTGCCACCAGTCCGGACAGGGGGGTCAATCAGCCCCAGCATTTT.

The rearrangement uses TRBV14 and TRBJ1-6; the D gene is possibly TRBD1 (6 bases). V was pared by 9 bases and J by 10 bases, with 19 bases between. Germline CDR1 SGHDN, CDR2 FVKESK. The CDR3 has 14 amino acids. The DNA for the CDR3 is TGTGCCAGTCGCCAAGGGGGGAAGCGGTCACCCCTCCACTTT. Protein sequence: CASRQGGKRSPLHF.

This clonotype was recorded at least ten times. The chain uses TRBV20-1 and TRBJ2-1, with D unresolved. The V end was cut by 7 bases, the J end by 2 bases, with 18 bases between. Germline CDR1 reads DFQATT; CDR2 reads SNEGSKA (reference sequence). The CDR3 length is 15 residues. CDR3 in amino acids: CSGETHTETYNEQFF. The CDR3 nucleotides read TGCAGTGGCGAAACTCACACGGAAACCTACAATGAGCAGTTCTTC.

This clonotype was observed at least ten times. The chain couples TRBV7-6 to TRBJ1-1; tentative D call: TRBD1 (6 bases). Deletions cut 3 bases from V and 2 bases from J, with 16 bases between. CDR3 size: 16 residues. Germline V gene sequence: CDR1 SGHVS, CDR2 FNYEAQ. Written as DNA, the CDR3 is TGTGCCAGCAGCTTCCTAGCAGGGGAGGAAAACACTGAAGCTTTCTTT. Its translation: CASSFLAGEENTEAFF.

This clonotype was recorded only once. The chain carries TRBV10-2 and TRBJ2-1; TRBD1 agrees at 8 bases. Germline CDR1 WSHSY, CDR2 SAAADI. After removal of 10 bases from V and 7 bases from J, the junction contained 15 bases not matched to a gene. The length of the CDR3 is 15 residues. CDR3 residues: CATTQSIRDRNEQFF. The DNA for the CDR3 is TGCGCCACCACGCAAAGTATCCGGGACAGGAATGAGCAGTTCTTC.

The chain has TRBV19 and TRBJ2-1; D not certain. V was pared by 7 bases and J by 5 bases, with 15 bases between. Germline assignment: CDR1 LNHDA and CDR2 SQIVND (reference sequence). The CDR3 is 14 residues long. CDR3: CASTRRVADNEQFF. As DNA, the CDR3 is TGTGCCAGTACCCGGAGAGTAGCAGACAATGAGCAGTTCTTC.

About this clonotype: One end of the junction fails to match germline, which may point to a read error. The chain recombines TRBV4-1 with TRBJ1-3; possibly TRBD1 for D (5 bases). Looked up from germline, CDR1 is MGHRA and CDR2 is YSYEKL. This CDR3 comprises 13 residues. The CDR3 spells CANPREPGNTIHF. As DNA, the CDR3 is TGCGCCAACCCCAGGGAGCCAGGAAACACCATACATTTT.

The CDR3 reads CASSSTTRETQYF. In nucleotides, the CDR3 is TGTGCCAGCAGCTCTACTACTAGGGAGACCCAGTACTTC. The chain combines TRBV7-6 with TRBJ2-5, with D maybe TRBD2 (5 bases). Trimming took 4 bases from V and 5 from J, leaving 11 bases between them. The CDR3 totals 13 residues. The germline CDR1 and CDR2 sequences are SGHVS and FNYEAQ.

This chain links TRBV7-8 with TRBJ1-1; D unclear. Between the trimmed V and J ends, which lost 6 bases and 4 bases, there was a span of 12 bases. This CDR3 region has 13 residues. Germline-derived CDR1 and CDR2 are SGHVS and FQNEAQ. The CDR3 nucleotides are TGTGCCAGCAGAGTGAGCCGGGGCACTGAAGCTTTCTTT. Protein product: CASRVSRGTEAFF.

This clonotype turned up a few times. CDR3 amino acids: CASSQEGPGTGNTIYF. Here the CDR3 DNA reads TGCGCCAGCAGCCAAGAGGGTCCGGGGACTGGAAACACCATATATTTT. The chain employs TRBV4-1 and TRBJ1-3; D is unresolved. The germline gives CDR1 MGHRA, CDR2 YSYEKL. V was cut by 0 bases and J by 2 bases, with 11 bases left in between. The CDR3 has 16 amino acids.

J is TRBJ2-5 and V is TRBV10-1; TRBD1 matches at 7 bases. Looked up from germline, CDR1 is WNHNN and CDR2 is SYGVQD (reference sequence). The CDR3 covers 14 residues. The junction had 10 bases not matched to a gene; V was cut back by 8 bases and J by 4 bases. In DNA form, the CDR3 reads TGCGCCAGCTTGATAGGGACAGAGGTAGAGACCCAGTACTTC. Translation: CASLIGTEVETQYF.

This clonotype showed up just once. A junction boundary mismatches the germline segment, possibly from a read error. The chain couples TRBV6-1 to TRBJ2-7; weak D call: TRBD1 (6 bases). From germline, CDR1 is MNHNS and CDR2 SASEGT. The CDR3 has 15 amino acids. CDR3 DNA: TGTGCCAGCAGGGAAGGGTCAGGGGATGGCTCGGGGCAGTACTTC. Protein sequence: CASREGSGDGSGQYF.

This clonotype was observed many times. The DNA of the CDR3 is TGTGCCAGCAGCCAAGATTTCCTAGAACCCCAGTACTTC. This codes for CASSQDFLEPQYF. The rearrangement links TRBV14 to TRBJ2-5; unclear D gene. This CDR3 is built from 13 residues. Deletions cut 0 bases from V and 9 bases from J, with 11 bases between. Germline assignment: CDR1 SGHDN and CDR2 FVKESK.

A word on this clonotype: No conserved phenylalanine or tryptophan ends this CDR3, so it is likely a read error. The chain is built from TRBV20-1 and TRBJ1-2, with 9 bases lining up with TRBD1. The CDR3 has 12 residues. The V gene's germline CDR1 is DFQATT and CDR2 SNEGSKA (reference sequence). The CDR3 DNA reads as TGCAGCTTGGACAGGGGAAACTATGGCTACACCTAC. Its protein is CSLDRGNYGYTY.

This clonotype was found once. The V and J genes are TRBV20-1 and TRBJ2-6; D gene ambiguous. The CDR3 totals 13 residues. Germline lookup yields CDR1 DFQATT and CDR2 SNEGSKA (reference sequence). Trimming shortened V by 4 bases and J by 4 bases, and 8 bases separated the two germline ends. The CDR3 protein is CSATDGGANVLTF. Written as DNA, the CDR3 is TGCAGTGCTACCGACGGGGGGGCCAACGTCCTGACTTTC.

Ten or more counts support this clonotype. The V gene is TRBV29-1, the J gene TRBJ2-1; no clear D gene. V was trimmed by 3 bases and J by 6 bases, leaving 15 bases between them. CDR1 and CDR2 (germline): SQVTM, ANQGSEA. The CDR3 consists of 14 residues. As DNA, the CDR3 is TGCAGCGTTGAGGGCAGCCCGTTGGGCAATGAGCAGTTCTTC. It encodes CSVEGSPLGNEQFF.

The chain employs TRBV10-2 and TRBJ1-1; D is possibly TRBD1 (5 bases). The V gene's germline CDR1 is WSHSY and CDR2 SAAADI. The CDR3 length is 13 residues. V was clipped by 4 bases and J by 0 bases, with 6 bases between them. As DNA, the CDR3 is TGCGCCAGCAGTGGACAGTTGAACACTGAAGCTTTCTTT. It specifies CASSGQLNTEAFF.

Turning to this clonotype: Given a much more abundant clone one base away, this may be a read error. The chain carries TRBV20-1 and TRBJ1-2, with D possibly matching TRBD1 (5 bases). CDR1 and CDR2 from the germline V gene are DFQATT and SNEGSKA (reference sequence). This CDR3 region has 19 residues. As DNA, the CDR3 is TGCAGTGCTAGACCGCAATTCAGGGAAGCCCCTCAGTATAGCTATGACTACACCTTC. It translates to CSARPQFREAPQYSYDYTF.

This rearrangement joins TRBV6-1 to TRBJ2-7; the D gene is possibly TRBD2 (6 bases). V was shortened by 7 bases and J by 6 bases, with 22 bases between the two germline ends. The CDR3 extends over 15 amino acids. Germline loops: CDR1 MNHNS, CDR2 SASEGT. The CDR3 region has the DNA TGTGCCAGCACAACCCGGGGTGGGGGGTTGATCGAGCAGTACTTC. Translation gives CASTTRGGGLIEQYF.

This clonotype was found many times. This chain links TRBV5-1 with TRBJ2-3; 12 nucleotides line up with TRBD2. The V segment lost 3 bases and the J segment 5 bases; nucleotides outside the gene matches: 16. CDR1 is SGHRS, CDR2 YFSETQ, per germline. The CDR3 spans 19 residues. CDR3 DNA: TGCGCCAGCAGCTACAGGACTAGCGGGGAACACTATTCAAAAGATACGCAGTATTTT. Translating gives CASSYRTSGEHYSKDTQYF.

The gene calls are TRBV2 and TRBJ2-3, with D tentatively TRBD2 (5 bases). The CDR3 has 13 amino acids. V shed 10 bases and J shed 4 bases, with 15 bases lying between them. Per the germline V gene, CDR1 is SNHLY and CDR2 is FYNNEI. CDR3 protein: CATIGGFADTQYF. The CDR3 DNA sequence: TGTGCCACCATAGGCGGGTTCGCAGATACGCAGTATTTT. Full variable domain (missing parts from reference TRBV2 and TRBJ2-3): EPEVTQTPSHQVTQMGQEVILRCVPISNHLYFYWYRQILGQKVEFLVSFYNNEISEKSEIFDDQFSVERPDGSNFTLKIRSTKLEDSAMYFCATIGGFADTQYFGPGTRLTVL.

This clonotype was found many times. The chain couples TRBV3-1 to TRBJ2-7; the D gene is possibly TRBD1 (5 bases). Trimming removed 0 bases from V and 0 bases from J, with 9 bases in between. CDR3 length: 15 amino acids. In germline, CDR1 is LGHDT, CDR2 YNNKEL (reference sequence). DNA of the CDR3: TGTGCCAGCAGCCAAGACAGGGTCGGCTCCTACGAGCAGTACTTC. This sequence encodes CASSQDRVGSYEQYF.

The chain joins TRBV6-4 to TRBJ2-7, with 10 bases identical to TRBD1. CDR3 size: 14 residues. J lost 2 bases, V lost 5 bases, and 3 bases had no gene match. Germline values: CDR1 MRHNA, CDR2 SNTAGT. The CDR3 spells CASSTDRGAYEQYF. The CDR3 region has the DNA TGTGCCAGCAGTACGGACAGGGGGGCCTACGAGCAGTACTTC.

CDR3 bases: TGTGCCACAGGAGAGTGGGGAAGCAATCAGCCCCAGCATTTT. Its protein product is CATGEWGSNQPQHF. The V call is TRBV15, the J call TRBJ1-5, with D hard to call. The V and J ends lost 9 bases and 1 base respectively, with 13 bases between them. Germline V gene sequence: CDR1 LNHNV, CDR2 YYDKDF (reference sequence). The CDR3 has 14 residues.

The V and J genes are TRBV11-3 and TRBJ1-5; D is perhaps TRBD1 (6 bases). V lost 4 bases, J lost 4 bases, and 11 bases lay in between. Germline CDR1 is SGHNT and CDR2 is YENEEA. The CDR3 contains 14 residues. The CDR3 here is CASSWGAGNQPQHF. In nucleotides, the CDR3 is TGTGCCAGCAGCTGGGGGGCGGGGAATCAGCCCCAGCATTTT.

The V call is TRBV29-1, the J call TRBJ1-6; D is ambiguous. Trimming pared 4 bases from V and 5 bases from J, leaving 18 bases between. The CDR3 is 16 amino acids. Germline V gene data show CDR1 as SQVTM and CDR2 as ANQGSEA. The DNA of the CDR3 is TGCAGCGTTGCCTGTGCCAGCCGACTGAATAATTCACCCCTCCACTTT. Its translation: CSVACASRLNNSPLHF.

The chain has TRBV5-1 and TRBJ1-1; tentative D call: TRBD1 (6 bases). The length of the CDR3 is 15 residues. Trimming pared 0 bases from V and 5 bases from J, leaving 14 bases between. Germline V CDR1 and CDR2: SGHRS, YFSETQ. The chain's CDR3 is CASSLARGGETEAFF. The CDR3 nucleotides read TGCGCCAGCAGCTTGGCCAGGGGAGGGGAGACTGAAGCTTTCTTT.